The present T cell receptor beta chain was sequenced within a study of T cells in Graves' hyperthyroidism and ophthalmopathy. Note on this clonotype: A much larger clone differs by one base, so this may be a read error. Since no conserved phenylalanine or tryptophan closes the CDR3, a read error is the likely cause.

V was pared by 4 bases and J by 3 bases, with 16 bases between. CDR1 and CDR2 from the germline V gene are SGHRS and YFSETQ. This CDR3 contains 15 residues. RNA transcripts were the template for amplifying TCR beta CDR3 regions. First-round RT-PCR targeting the TCR CDR3 was performed with the HTBI primer set. In TCRdb, the multiplex PCR reads were re-called with MiXCR into one record per CDR3 protein. The sample shows hundreds of thousands of distinct CDR3 sequences, approximately 42% of them seen only once. This TCR was recovered from an adult man with Graves' disease, either hyperthyroidism or ophthalmopathy (not recorded which). V gene TRBV5-1 combines with J gene TRBJ1-2, with D unclear. Sequencing was carried out using peripheral blood or thyroid tissue (not recorded which). The CDR3, as DNA: TGCGCCAGCAGCCCGGACGGAACCACTTACTATGGCTACACCATC. It is translated as CASSPDGTTYYGYTI.